This TCR beta chain was retrieved from a study of T-cell memory formation after mild COVID-19. This clonotype has only a few counts. MiXCR, run by TCRdb on the 5' RACE reads, gives a single entry per CDR3 protein. Of 45,000 to 55,000 distinct CDR3 sequences listed, 7% to 8% are singletons. The CDR3 sequence is 16 residues long. CDR1 is SGHDN and CDR2 is FVKESK in the germline V gene. V trimming: 3 bases; J trimming: 0 bases; junction bases outside the gene matches: 6. The receptor comes from a man aged 18-30 years who had mild COVID-19 (a few samples of this study predate the infection). Cell type and time point are not known. The chain has TRBV14 and TRBJ1-1, with 8 bases aligning to TRBD1. The sample was PBMCs or a T cell subset sorted from them (not recorded which). In DNA, the CDR3 is TGTGCCAGCAGCCACAGACAGGGGCAGATGAACACTGAAGCTTTCTTT. Translated: CASSHRQGQMNTEAFF.